Listed below are T cell receptor beta chains from one sample, sequenced in a study of CD8+ T cells in alopecia areata. Profiled with immunoSEQ multiplex PCR; TCRdb holds only in-frame clones, not every one. This table holds under 250,000 clones, 50% to 70% found once. The sequences come from CD4+ T cells sorted from blood, collected at week 4, from a patient treated with tofacitinib. These TCRs come from a human donor with alopecia areata. CDR3s include the opening cysteine and the closing phenylalanine or tryptophan. The D gene is left open where the match is weak. Where a row states a size, it is once, few, many or the class of an expanded clone; other rows omit it.

D,size,J,V,CDR3,DNA
-,few,TRBJ1-1,TRBV30,CAWRSLRGKNTEAFF,TGTGCCTGGAGAAGTCTCCGGGGGAAGAACACTGAAGCTTTCTTT
TRBD1,-,TRBJ2-3,TRBV7-9,CASSSGGTGSTDTQYF,TGTGCCAGCAGCTCAGGGGGAACAGGCAGCACAGATACGCAGTATTTT
-,-,TRBJ1-1,TRBV29-1,CSVLDPGTEAFF,TGCAGCGTTCTGGACCCGGGCACTGAAGCTTTCTTT
TRBD1,-,TRBJ1-2,TRBV5-1,CASSPAHIRQGKDGYTF,TGCGCCAGCAGCCCAGCCCATATTCGACAGGGCAAAGATGGCTACACCTTC
TRBD1,many,TRBJ1-1,TRBV7-8,CASSVGQGVNTEAFF,TGTGCCAGCAGCGTGGGACAGGGAGTAAACACTGAAGCTTTCTTT
-,-,TRBJ2-7,TRBV6-1,CASRVDRAGYEQYF,TGTGCCAGCAGGGTCGACAGGGCGGGATACGAGCAGTACTTC
-,few,TRBJ2-3,TRBV5-1,CASSVDSTDTQYF,TGCGCCAGCAGCGTGGACAGCACAGATACGCAGTATTTT
-,-,TRBJ2-3,TRBV30,CAWSVRVGGTDTQYF,TGTGCCTGGAGTGTACGGGTCGGGGGCACAGATACGCAGTATTTT
-,-,TRBJ1-6,TRBV2,CASSESRNSPLHF,TGTGCCAGCAGTGAAAGTCGAAATTCACCCCTCCACTTT
TRBD2,few,TRBJ2-3,TRBV9,CASSVKISGDTDTQYF,TGTGCCAGCAGCGTAAAAATTAGCGGGGACACAGATACGCAGTATTTT
-,-,TRBJ2-7,TRBV7-9,CASTKGWLSGEAEQYF,TGTGCCAGCACCAAGGGATGGCTATCGGGGGAGGCCGAGCAGTACTTC